This paragraph reports one T cell receptor beta chain. Its target is not known. This record belongs to a study of identifying expanded T cells in peripheral blood. Study-level points and caveats: About 1.2 clones differed between technical replicates, versus around 15 and 19 over time. Variance in clone template counts between approximately two-week samples significantly increased with total template count across all healthy donors.

Data came from immunoSEQ multiplex PCR; TCRdb stores just in-frame clones and leaves some out. This sample carries tens of thousands of clones, around 89% of them seen once, and the ten largest clones take 3% to 4%. During the collection period, no donor immune events like infections were recorded. The CDR3 totals 14 residues. The germline gives CDR1 MNHEY, CDR2 SMNVEV (reference sequence). The V end was cut by 5 bases, the J end by 8 bases, with 15 bases between. Input material: blood. The sequence was obtained from a person aged 18 to 70 in good health. This chain joins TRBV27 and TRBJ1-4; D perhaps matches TRBD1 (5 bases). CDR3 sequence reads: CASSPRDPGEKLFF. The CDR3 DNA reads TGTGCCAGCAGTCCCCGGGACCCAGGGGAAAAACTGTTTTTT.